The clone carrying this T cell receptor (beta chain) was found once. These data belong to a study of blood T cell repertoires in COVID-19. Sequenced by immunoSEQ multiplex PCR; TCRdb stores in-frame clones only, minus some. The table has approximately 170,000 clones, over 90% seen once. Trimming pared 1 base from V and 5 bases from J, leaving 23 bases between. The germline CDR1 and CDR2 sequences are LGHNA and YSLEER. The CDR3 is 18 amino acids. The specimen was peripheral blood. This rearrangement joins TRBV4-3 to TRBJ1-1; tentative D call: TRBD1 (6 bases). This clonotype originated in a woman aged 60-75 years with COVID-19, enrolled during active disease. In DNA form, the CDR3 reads TGCGCCAGCAGCCAAGTGGGTTTACAGGGATCGCGGAGGACTGAAGCTTTCTTT. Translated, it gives CASSQVGLQGSRRTEAFF.